This passage covers 16 T cell receptor beta chains from one sample sequenced in a study of T cell changes during pregnancy in multiple sclerosis. TCRdb's copy holds only in-frame clones and misses some; the assay was immunoSEQ multiplex PCR. The repertoire includes roughly 99,000 clones, around 93% of them detected once, and around 0.8% sits in the top ten. This sample comprised peripheral blood, obtained in the third trimester of pregnancy. These TCRs come from a female donor in good health, enrolled as a control in a pregnancy study.

The rearrangement links TRBV5-6 to TRBJ2-3, with 7 bases fitting TRBD1. CDR3 length: 15 residues. Trimming at V came to 2 bases and at J to 3 bases, leaving 6 bases not matched to a gene. The germline gives CDR1 SGHDT, CDR2 YYEEEE. The CDR3 is CASSLGDRKTDTQYF. CDR3 bases: TGTGCCAGCAGCTTAGGGGACAGAAAAACAGATACGCAGTATTTT.

This chain links TRBV5-1 with TRBJ1-1; the D gene is possibly TRBD1 (6 bases). The V end lost 5 bases, the J end lost 4 bases, and 15 bases lay between the germline ends. Germline CDR1 reads SGHRS; CDR2 reads YFSETQ. The CDR3 sequence is 14 residues long. Here the CDR3 DNA reads TGCGCCAGCAGAGGAATACAGGGTAGCACTGAAGCTTTCTTT. This codes for CASRGIQGSTEAFF.

The chain joins TRBV5-1 to TRBJ2-3; TRBD2 might be the D (6 bases). CDR3 length equals 16 residues. Germline V gene sequence: CDR1 SGHRS, CDR2 YFSETQ. V lost 2 bases to trimming and J lost 4 bases, with 17 bases between them. The CDR3 region is CASSLRGTPSPDTQYF. The DNA for the CDR3 is TGCGCCAGCAGCTTACGCGGGACTCCATCCCCAGATACGCAGTATTTT.

The V call is TRBV20-1, the J call TRBJ2-7; 7 bases are shared with TRBD1. CDR3 length: 11 amino acids. Germline lookup yields CDR1 DFQATT and CDR2 SNEGSKA (reference sequence). With V trimmed by 5 bases and J by 3 bases, 1 base remained unmatched. DNA of the CDR3: TGCAGTGCTCGACAGGGCTACGAGCAGTACTTC. Translation gives CSARQGYEQYF.

This clone is a singleton in its sample. The chain has TRBV6-1 and TRBJ1-1; D uncertain. The length of the CDR3 is 14 residues. Germline V CDR1 and CDR2: MNHNS, SASEGT. Trimming stripped 2 bases from V and 1 base from J, with 8 bases between. The CDR3 sequence is CASSEQSENTEAFF. CDR3 DNA: TGTGCCAGCAGTGAACAATCAGAGAACACTGAAGCTTTCTTT.

The CDR3 reads CASSVGGWEDTQYF. The CDR3 DNA is TGTGCCAGCAGCGTAGGGGGCTGGGAAGATACGCAGTATTTT. The chain links TRBV9 to TRBJ2-3, with D possibly TRBD1 on 5 matching bases. V was trimmed by 0 bases and J by 5 bases, leaving 10 bases between them. The germline CDR1 and CDR2 sequences are SGDLS and YYNGEE. The CDR3 extends over 14 amino acids.

The V call is TRBV13, the J call TRBJ1-1; D gene unclear. The ends were cut back, 4 bases at V and 0 bases at J, with 15 bases in the middle. This CDR3 is 16 amino acids long. CDR1 and CDR2 from the germline V gene are PRHDT and FYEKMQ (reference sequence). The CDR3 coding sequence is TGTGCCAGCAGCTCCGAGTTAGAGCCAATGAACACTGAAGCTTTCTTT. Its protein product is CASSSELEPMNTEAFF.

A single count supports this clone. This chain joins TRBV30 and TRBJ1-5, with D unresolved. The ends were cut back, 7 bases at V and 0 bases at J, with 10 bases in the middle. The CDR3 is 13 residues long. Per germline, CDR1 GTSNPN and CDR2 SVGIG (reference sequence). Written as DNA, the CDR3 is TGTGCCTCCGGAGGGAGTAGCAATCAGCCCCAGCATTTT. Its translation is CASGGSSNQPQHF.

The chain recombines TRBV7-9 with TRBJ1-2; D may be TRBD1 (5 bases). The V end lost 8 bases, the J end lost 4 bases, and 14 bases lay between the germline ends. The CDR3 is 13 amino acids. CDR1 and CDR2 from the germline V gene are SEHNR and FQNEAQ (reference sequence). Here the CDR3 reads CASPRATGYGYTF. As DNA, the CDR3 is TGTGCCAGCCCCCGGGCCACAGGCTATGGCTACACCTTC.

This chain connects TRBV27 to TRBJ2-7; D possibly corresponds to TRBD2 (6 bases). With 5 bases removed from V and 0 bases from J, the gap between germline ends came to 14 bases. Germline V gene data show CDR1 as MNHEY and CDR2 as SMNVEV (reference sequence). The CDR3 is 15 residues long. Here the CDR3 reads CASSPSGAISYEQYF. CDR3 bases: TGTGCCAGCAGTCCCTCGGGAGCTATCTCCTACGAGCAGTACTTC.

The chain is built from TRBV29-1 and TRBJ2-2; 7 bases map to TRBD1. The CDR3 runs to 13 residues. Per germline, CDR1 SQVTM and CDR2 ANQGSEA. V lost 7 bases and J lost 5; bases outside the gene matches: 7. In nucleotides, the CDR3 is TGCAGCGGAACACCAGGGGGTACCGGGGAGCTGTTTTTT. Amino acid sequence: CSGTPGGTGELFF.

This clone was seen more than once but under ten times. The CDR3 here is CASSQDGSSGRTDTQYF. DNA of the CDR3: TGCGCCAGCAGCCAAGATGGGAGTAGCGGGCGCACAGATACGCAGTATTTT. The chain has TRBV4-1 and TRBJ2-3; 7 bases align to TRBD2. The J segment lost 1 base and the V segment lost 0 bases, leaving 7 bases of the junction unmatched. The CDR3 is 17 amino acids. Looked up from germline, CDR1 is MGHRA and CDR2 is YSYEKL.

V usage is TRBV5-6 and J usage is TRBJ2-3, with TRBD1 matching 8 bases. There are 16 residues in the CDR3. Trimming removed 0 bases from V and 2 bases from J; junction bases left unmatched: 5. Per germline, CDR1 SGHDT and CDR2 YYEEEE. The CDR3 nucleotides are TGTGCCAGCAGCTTGGGGGGACAGGTCCTCACAGATACGCAGTATTTT. Translating it yields CASSLGGQVLTDTQYF.

The J gene is TRBJ1-1, the V gene TRBV29-1; 7 nucleotides agree with TRBD1. The CDR3 has 13 amino acids. The V gene end was trimmed by 6 bases and the J gene end by 1 base; junction bases not matched to a gene: 5. The germline gives CDR1 SQVTM, CDR2 ANQGSEA. CDR3 nucleotide sequence: TGCAGCGTCGTGGGACAGAGGAACACTGAAGCTTTCTTT. This translates into CSVVGQRNTEAFF.

V usage is TRBV19 and J usage is TRBJ1-2; 10 bases match TRBD1. Unmatched junction bases numbered 7, after V lost 5 bases and J lost 7 bases. The CDR3 sequence is 14 residues long. Germline assignment: CDR1 LNHDA and CDR2 SQIVND (reference sequence). The CDR3 loop is CASSVGDRGSGYTF. CDR3 sequence (DNA): TGTGCCAGTAGTGTGGGGGACAGGGGCAGTGGCTACACCTTC.

This clone was seen a single time. The rearrangement joins TRBV6-5 to TRBJ1-4; D might be TRBD1 (6 bases). The CDR3 has 16 residues. Per germline, CDR1 MNHEY and CDR2 SVGAGI. The ends were cut back, 2 bases at V and 12 bases at J, with 22 bases in the middle. In DNA, the CDR3 is TGTGCCAGCAGTTACCGCCCGACAGGAGCGGAATTCGAACTGTTTTTT. It codes for CASSYRPTGAEFELFF.